This T cell receptor beta chain was sequenced in a study of blood T cells in healthy people across ages. Each sample had at least 6.5 million PBMCs isolated. The authors extracted at least 5 micrograms of total RNA per sample. In germline, CDR1 is MNHEY, CDR2 SMNVEV (reference sequence). The CDR3 has 13 residues. Trimming pared 8 bases from V and 6 bases from J, leaving 17 bases between. A sample-barcoded 5' primer and a J-beta primer mix were used in a second PCR of roughly 6 to 11 cycles. Each CDR3 protein gets one entry after TCRdb re-called the 5' RACE reads with MiXCR. The repertoire holds about 970,000 distinct CDR3 sequences, with about 51% as singletons.

The sequence derives from an older woman in good health. The rearrangement uses TRBV27 and TRBJ2-7, with D possibly being TRBD2 (6 bases). The specimen was blood. The CDR3 spells CASGPGISGEQYF. CDR3 nucleotide sequence: TGTGCCAGCGGCCCCGGGATTAGCGGCGAGCAGTACTTC.